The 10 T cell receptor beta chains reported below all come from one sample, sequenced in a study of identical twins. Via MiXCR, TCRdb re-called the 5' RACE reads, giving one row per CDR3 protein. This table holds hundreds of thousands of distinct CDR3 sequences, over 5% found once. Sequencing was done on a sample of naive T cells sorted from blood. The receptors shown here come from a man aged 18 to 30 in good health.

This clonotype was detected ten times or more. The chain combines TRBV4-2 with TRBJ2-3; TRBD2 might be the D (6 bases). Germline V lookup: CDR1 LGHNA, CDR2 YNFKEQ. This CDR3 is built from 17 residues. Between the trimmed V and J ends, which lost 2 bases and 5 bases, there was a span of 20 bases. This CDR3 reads CASSQQISGGILDTQYF. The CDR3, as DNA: TGTGCCAGCAGCCAACAAATTAGCGGAGGGATTCTAGATACGCAGTATTTT.

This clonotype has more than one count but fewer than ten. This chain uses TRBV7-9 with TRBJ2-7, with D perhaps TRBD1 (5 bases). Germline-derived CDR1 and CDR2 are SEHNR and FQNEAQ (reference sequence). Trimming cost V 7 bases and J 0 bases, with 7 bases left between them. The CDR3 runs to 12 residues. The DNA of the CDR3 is TGTGCCAGCACAGGGTTCTCCTACGAGCAGTACTTC. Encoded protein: CASTGFSYEQYF.

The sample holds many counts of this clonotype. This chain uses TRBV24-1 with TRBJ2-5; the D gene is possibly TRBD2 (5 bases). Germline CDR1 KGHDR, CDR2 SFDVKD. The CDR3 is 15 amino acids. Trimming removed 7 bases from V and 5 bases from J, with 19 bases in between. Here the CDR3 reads CATRGGLRWRETQYF. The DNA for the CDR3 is TGTGCCACCAGGGGTGGCCTTCGGTGGAGGGAGACCCAGTACTTC.

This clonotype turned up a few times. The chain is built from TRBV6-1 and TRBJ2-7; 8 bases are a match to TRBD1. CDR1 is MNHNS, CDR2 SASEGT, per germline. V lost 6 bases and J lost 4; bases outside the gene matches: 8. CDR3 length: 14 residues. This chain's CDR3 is CASRKDRASYEQYF. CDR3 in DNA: TGTGCCAGCAGAAAGGACAGGGCCTCATACGAGCAGTACTTC.

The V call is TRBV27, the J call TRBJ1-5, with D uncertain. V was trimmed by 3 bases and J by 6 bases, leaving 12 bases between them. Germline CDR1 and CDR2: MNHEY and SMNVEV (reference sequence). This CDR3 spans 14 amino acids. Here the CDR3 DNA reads TGTGCCAGCAGTTTGGTGGGTATGTTTCAGCCCCAGCATTTT. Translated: CASSLVGMFQPQHF.

Here the CDR3 reads CASSPYSGTRNNEQFF. CDR3 nucleotides: TGTGCCAGCAGTCCTTATAGCGGGACCCGAAACAATGAGCAGTTCTTC. This sequence joins TRBV12-3 or TRBV12-4 and TRBJ2-1, with TRBD2 matching over 8 bases. This CDR3 is built from 16 residues. The V gene end was trimmed by 5 bases and the J gene end by 5 bases; junction bases not matched to a gene: 11.

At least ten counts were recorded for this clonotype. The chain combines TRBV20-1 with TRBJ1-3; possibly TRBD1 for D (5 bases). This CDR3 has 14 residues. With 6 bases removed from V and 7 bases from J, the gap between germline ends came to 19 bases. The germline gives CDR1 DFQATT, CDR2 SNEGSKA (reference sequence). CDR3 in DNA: TGCAGTGCCCGGGTGGGGGTGGCTTGGAACACCATATATTTT. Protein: CSARVGVAWNTIYF.

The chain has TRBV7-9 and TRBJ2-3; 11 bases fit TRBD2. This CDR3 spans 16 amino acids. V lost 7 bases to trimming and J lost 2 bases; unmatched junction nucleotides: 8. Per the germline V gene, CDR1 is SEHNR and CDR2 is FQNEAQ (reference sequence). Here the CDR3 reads CASTMLAGGFTDTQYF. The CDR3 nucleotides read TGTGCCAGCACAATGCTAGCGGGAGGTTTCACAGATACGCAGTATTTT.

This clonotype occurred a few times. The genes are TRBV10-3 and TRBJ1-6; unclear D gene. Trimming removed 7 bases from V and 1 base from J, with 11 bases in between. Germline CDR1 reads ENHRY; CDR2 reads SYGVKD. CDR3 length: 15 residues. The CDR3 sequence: CAIKGDRSYNSPLHF. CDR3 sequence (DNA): TGTGCCATCAAGGGTGACCGATCCTATAATTCACCCCTCCACTTT.

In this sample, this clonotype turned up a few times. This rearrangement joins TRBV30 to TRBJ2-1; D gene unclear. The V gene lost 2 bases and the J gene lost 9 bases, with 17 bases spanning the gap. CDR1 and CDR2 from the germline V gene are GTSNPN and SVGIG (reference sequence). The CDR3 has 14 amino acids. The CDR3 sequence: CAWSTDSLVFEQFF. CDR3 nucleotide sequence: TGTGCCTGGAGTACCGACTCCTTAGTGTTTGAGCAGTTCTTC.